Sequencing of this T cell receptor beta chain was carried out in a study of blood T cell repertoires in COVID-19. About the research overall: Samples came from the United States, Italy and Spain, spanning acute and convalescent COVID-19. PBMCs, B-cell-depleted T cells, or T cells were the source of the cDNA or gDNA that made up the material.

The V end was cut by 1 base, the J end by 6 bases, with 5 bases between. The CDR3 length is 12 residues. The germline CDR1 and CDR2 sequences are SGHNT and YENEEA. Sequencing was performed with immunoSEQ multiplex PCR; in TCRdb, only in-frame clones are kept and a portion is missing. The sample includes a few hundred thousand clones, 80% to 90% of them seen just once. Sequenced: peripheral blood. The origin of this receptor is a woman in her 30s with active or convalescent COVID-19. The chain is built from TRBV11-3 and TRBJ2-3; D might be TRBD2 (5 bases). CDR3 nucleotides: TGTGCCAGCAGCTTAGCGGGGGATACGCAGTATTTT. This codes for CASSLAGDTQYF.